Listed here are 27 T cell receptor beta chains from one sample, sequenced in a study of blood T cells in healthy people across ages. A second PCR, run for roughly 7 to 12 cycles, used a sample-barcoded 5' primer plus a J-beta primer mix. Via MiXCR, TCRdb re-called the 5' RACE reads, giving one row per CDR3 protein. Of about 1,800,000 distinct CDR3 sequences in the sample, over 25% are singletons; the top ten hold roughly 8%. Sequencing was carried out using blood. All receptors come from a woman aged 30 to 39 in good health.

This clonotype was counted between two and nine times. The chain recombines TRBV7-9 with TRBJ1-1; D not certain. In germline, CDR1 is SEHNR, CDR2 FQNEAQ (reference sequence). Deletions cut 4 bases from V and 3 bases from J, with 9 bases between. CDR3 length: 13 residues. CDR3 bases: TGTGCCAGCAGCTCAGCATTGGACACTGAAGCTTTCTTT. Translation: CASSSALDTEAFF.

The rearrangement joins TRBV12-5 to TRBJ2-3; 11 nucleotides align to TRBD2. There are 15 residues in the CDR3. With V trimmed by 5 bases and J by 4 bases, 5 bases remained unmatched. Germline CDR1 is LGHNT and CDR2 is FRNRAP. The CDR3 coding sequence is TGTGCTAGTGGTGGCGCTAGCGGGGGGCCAGATACGCAGTATTTT. Protein: CASGGASGGPDTQYF.

The rearrangement joins TRBV20-1 to TRBJ2-1; TRBD2 aligns across 10 bases. Germline CDR1 and CDR2: DFQATT and SNEGSKA (reference sequence). The CDR3 runs 14 residues. The junction had 8 bases not matched to a gene; V was cut back by 3 bases and J by 9 bases. CDR3 loop: CSASEPSGGGEQFF. CDR3 sequence (DNA): TGCAGTGCTAGTGAACCTAGCGGGGGTGGTGAGCAGTTCTTC.

This clonotype was detected a few times. Written as DNA, the CDR3 is TGTGCCAGCAGGGAGTCAGGCGGCTACACCTTC. Translation: CASRESGGYTF. The rearrangement links TRBV5-6 to TRBJ1-2; D gene ambiguous. The germline gives CDR1 SGHDT, CDR2 YYEEEE. Trimming cost V 5 bases and J 8 bases, with 10 bases left between them. The CDR3 runs 11 residues. Looking up the rest from reference TRBV5-6 and TRBJ1-2 gives the full variable domain: DAGVTQSPTHLIKTRGQQVTLRCSPKSGHDTVSWYQQALGQGPQFIFQYYEEEERQRGNFPDRFSGHQFPNYSSELNVNALLLGDSALYLCASRESGGYTFGSGTRLTVV.

There are a few counts of this clonotype. The chain uses TRBV7-2 and TRBJ1-5; TRBD1 is a possible D gene (5 bases). Looked up from germline, CDR1 is SGHTA and CDR2 is FQGNSA. Trimming removed 2 bases from V and 2 bases from J, with 16 bases in between. This CDR3 spans 17 amino acids. CDR3 DNA: TGTGCCAGCAGCTTACAGCGGTCAGGGCTGGGCAATCAGCCCCAGCATTTT. Translating gives CASSLQRSGLGNQPQHF.

There are a few counts of this clonotype. The V and J genes are TRBV7-9 and TRBJ2-3; D might be TRBD1 or TRBD2, each matching 5 bases. CDR1 and CDR2 (germline): SEHNR, FQNEAQ (reference sequence). The CDR3 sequence is 14 residues long. Deletions cut 6 bases from V and 7 bases from J, with 17 bases between. CDR3: CASSERSGRNTQYF. In nucleotides, the CDR3 is TGTGCCAGCAGTGAGCGGTCAGGGAGAAATACGCAGTATTTT.

The V and J genes are TRBV28 and TRBJ2-7, with 7 nucleotides matching TRBD2. The J segment lost 0 bases and the V segment lost 4 bases, leaving 9 bases of the junction unmatched. Germline CDR1 MDHEN, CDR2 SYDVKM. CDR3 length: 16 amino acids. The CDR3 region is CASSSPGTTSSYEQYF. The DNA of the CDR3 is TGTGCCAGCAGTTCCCCCGGGACTACGAGCTCCTACGAGCAGTACTTC.

This chain uses TRBV24-1 with TRBJ1-5; tentative D call: TRBD1 (5 bases). V was pared by 2 bases and J by 4 bases, with 17 bases between. This CDR3 region has 17 residues. Germline V gene lookup returns CDR1 KGHDR and CDR2 SFDVKD. CDR3 sequence (DNA): TGTGCCACCAGTGATTCGCGCACCGACAGTAAGAATCAGCCCCAGCATTTT. Translation: CATSDSRTDSKNQPQHF.

The table lists this clonotype with a few counts. The chain has TRBV12-3 or TRBV12-4 and TRBJ1-5, with a possible D match to TRBD1 (6 bases). CDR3 length: 16 residues. V was trimmed by 5 bases and J by 0 bases, leaving 14 bases between them. CDR3 residues: CASSAPGTNSNQPQHF. CDR3 DNA sequence: TGTGCCAGCAGTGCGCCCGGGACAAATAGCAATCAGCCCCAGCATTTT.

The rearrangement uses TRBV11-2 and TRBJ1-1; 10 bases fit TRBD1. J was trimmed by 12 bases and V by 2 bases; bases with no gene match: 6. The CDR3 totals 13 residues. Germline CDR1 and CDR2: SGHAT and FQNNGV. This CDR3 is CASSLLGTGETFF. Here the CDR3 DNA reads TGTGCCAGCAGCTTACTCGGGACAGGGGAGACTTTCTTT.

The gene calls are TRBV18 and TRBJ2-5, with D unresolved. The DNA end is more similar to TRBJ2-7, so the J call may be wrong. Germline V gene lookup returns CDR1 KGHSH and CDR2 LQKENI. The CDR3 runs to 15 residues. The CDR3 DNA follows: TGTGCCAGCTCACCCCTCGGCGTTACGCACTACGAGCAGTACTTC. It translates to CASSPLGVTHYEQYF.

The chain uses TRBV7-7 and TRBJ2-2, with D possibly matching TRBD2 (5 bases). The V gene's germline CDR1 is SSHAT and CDR2 FNYEAQ (reference sequence). The CDR3 contains 15 residues. Trimming took off 4 bases at V and 1 base at J, with 10 bases between the two ends. CDR3 region: CASSYDGLNTGELFF. For the CDR3, the DNA is TGTGCCAGCAGCTACGATGGACTGAACACCGGGGAGCTGTTTTTT.

For this clonotype: It may be a read error: a sequence one base away is much more abundant. CDR3 protein: CASSIGLAGGPSTDAQYF. The CDR3 coding sequence is TGTGCCAGCAGCATTGGGCTAGCGGGAGGACCTAGCACAGATGCGCAGTATTTT. This chain connects TRBV12-3 or TRBV12-4 to TRBJ2-3; 11 bases agree with TRBD2. The CDR3 has 18 residues.

The chain couples TRBV6-1 to TRBJ2-5; D is perhaps TRBD1 (5 bases). This CDR3 is 15 amino acids long. Trimming took off 0 bases at V and 1 base at J, with 9 bases between the two ends. CDR1 MNHNS and CDR2 SASEGT come from the germline V gene. CDR3 region: CASSEARQSQETQYF. The CDR3 DNA is TGTGCCAGCAGTGAAGCGCGACAGAGCCAAGAGACCCAGTACTTC.

This clonotype was counted a few times. The rearrangement uses TRBV7-2 and TRBJ2-1; 15 nucleotides match TRBD2. The CDR3 consists of 16 residues. The ends lost 5 bases at V and 14 bases at J; junction bases unmatched: 13. The germline V gene encodes CDR1 SGHTA and CDR2 FQGNSA. CDR3 in amino acids: CASSLDPGLAGGRKFF. As DNA, the CDR3 is TGTGCCAGCAGCCTAGATCCGGGACTAGCGGGAGGCCGTAAGTTCTTC.

The chain recombines TRBV15 with TRBJ1-1, with 7 bases that match TRBD1. Germline V CDR1 and CDR2: LNHNV, YYDKDF (reference sequence). This CDR3 comprises 17 residues. V was pared by 0 bases and J by 3 bases, with 10 bases of the junction left unmatched. CDR3 protein: CATSRELGGPLDTEAFF. The CDR3 DNA reads as TGTGCCACCAGCAGAGAACTAGGGGGCCCATTGGACACTGAAGCTTTCTTT. The variable domain in full, with the rest retrieved from reference TRBV15 and TRBJ1-1, is DAMVIQNPRYQVTQFGKPVTLSCSQTLNHNVMYWYQQKSSQAPKLLFHYYDKDFNNEADTPDNFQSRRPNTSFCFLDIRSPGLGDTAMYLCATSRELGGPLDTEAFFGQGTRLTVV.

This chain links TRBV6-2 or TRBV6-3 with TRBJ2-3; 10 bases match TRBD2. The CDR3 extends over 14 amino acids. Trimming at V came to 5 bases and at J to 5 bases, leaving 4 bases not matched to a gene. From germline, CDR1 is MNHEY and CDR2 SVGEGT. The chain's CDR3 is CASSERGGRDTQYF. The CDR3 DNA follows: TGTGCCAGCAGTGAGCGGGGGGGCAGAGATACGCAGTATTTT.

The rearrangement links TRBV6-2 or TRBV6-3 to TRBJ2-3; 7 nucleotides line up with TRBD2. The CDR3 length is 13 residues. V gave up 8 bases and J gave up 3 bases; unmatched junction bases: 5. Germline V gene data show CDR1 as MNHEY and CDR2 as SVGEGT. Written as DNA, the CDR3 is TGTGCCAGCGCTCAGCGGGGAACAGATACGCAGTATTTT. Translating gives CASAQRGTDTQYF.

The chain links TRBV7-2 to TRBJ2-2, with 11 bases lining up with TRBD2. The CDR3 spans 17 residues. The trim removed 1 base at V and 7 bases at J, leaving 8 bases unmatched. Germline lookup yields CDR1 SGHTA and CDR2 FQGNSA. CDR3 region: CASSLELAGAPGGELFF. CDR3 DNA sequence: TGTGCCAGCAGCTTAGAACTAGCGGGAGCTCCGGGCGGGGAGCTGTTTTTT.

The rearrangement joins TRBV6-1 to TRBJ2-3, with D possibly being TRBD2 (5 bases). V shed 7 bases and J shed 4 bases, with 15 bases lying between them. Germline loops: CDR1 MNHNS, CDR2 SASEGT. The CDR3 extends over 14 amino acids. This CDR3 is CASNRALEADTQYF. CDR3 nucleotides: TGTGCCAGCAACCGGGCCTTGGAGGCAGATACGCAGTATTTT.

This clonotype was seen repeatedly, ten times or more. The rearrangement links TRBV11-2 to TRBJ2-5; possible D gene TRBD2, 6 bases. Germline lookup yields CDR1 SGHAT and CDR2 FQNNGV. Between the trimmed V and J ends, which lost 1 base and 3 bases, there was a span of 9 bases. This CDR3 spans 14 amino acids. CDR3 region: CASSLAPGEETQYF. The CDR3 DNA reads as TGTGCCAGCAGCTTAGCGCCGGGGGAAGAGACCCAGTACTTC.

This chain's CDR3 is CASSLGALPTEAFF. DNA for the CDR3: TGTGCCAGCAGCTTAGGGGCTCTCCCCACTGAAGCTTTCTTT. This chain joins TRBV7-9 and TRBJ1-1; D uncertain. The CDR3 runs to 14 residues. Trimming took off 1 base at V and 4 bases at J, with 10 bases between the two ends. CDR1 and CDR2 (germline): SEHNR, FQNEAQ (reference sequence).

At least ten counts were recorded for this clonotype. V is TRBV10-2 and J is TRBJ1-2; unclear D gene. This CDR3 has 13 residues. Germline V gene data show CDR1 as WSHSY and CDR2 as SAAADI. V was pared by 0 bases and J by 4 bases, with 6 bases between. CDR3: CASSESKGYGYTF. CDR3 sequence (DNA): TGCGCCAGCAGTGAGTCGAAGGGCTATGGCTACACCTTC.

In this sample, this clonotype turned up a few times. The rearrangement joins TRBV6-5 to TRBJ2-7; D perhaps matches TRBD1 (5 bases). Germline values: CDR1 MNHEY, CDR2 SVGAGI. Between the trimmed V and J ends, which lost 2 bases and 3 bases, there was a span of 8 bases. The CDR3 extends over 13 amino acids. CDR3 DNA: TGTGCCAGCAGTTACGGGGCCAACTACGAGCAGTACTTC. Translation: CASSYGANYEQYF.

The chain couples TRBV5-1 to TRBJ1-1; TRBD1 aligns across 7 bases. Germline values: CDR1 SGHRS, CDR2 YFSETQ. CDR3 size: 16 residues. The junction had 8 bases not matched to a gene; V was cut back by 3 bases and J by 0 bases. For the CDR3, the DNA is TGCGCCAGCAGCTCGGGACAGACGAACATGAACACTGAAGCTTTCTTT. Its translation: CASSSGQTNMNTEAFF.

The chain combines TRBV10-2 with TRBJ2-1; 10 nucleotides line up with TRBD2. CDR1 and CDR2 (germline): WSHSY, SAAADI. The V segment lost 6 bases and the J segment 8 bases; nucleotides outside the gene matches: 10. The CDR3 length is 15 residues. CDR3 in amino acids: CASRRTSGEGDEQFF. CDR3 sequence (DNA): TGCGCCAGCAGACGTACTAGCGGGGAAGGGGATGAGCAGTTCTTC.

The table lists this clonotype with a few counts. V and J are TRBV5-6 and TRBJ2-5; 8 positions match TRBD1. Germline CDR1 reads SGHDT; CDR2 reads YYEEEE. Trimming took 1 base from V and 0 from J; bases not matched to a gene: 5. The CDR3 extends over 16 amino acids. This CDR3 is CASSLNPRGHQETQYF. The CDR3 nucleotides are TGTGCCAGCAGCTTGAACCCCAGGGGGCACCAAGAGACCCAGTACTTC.